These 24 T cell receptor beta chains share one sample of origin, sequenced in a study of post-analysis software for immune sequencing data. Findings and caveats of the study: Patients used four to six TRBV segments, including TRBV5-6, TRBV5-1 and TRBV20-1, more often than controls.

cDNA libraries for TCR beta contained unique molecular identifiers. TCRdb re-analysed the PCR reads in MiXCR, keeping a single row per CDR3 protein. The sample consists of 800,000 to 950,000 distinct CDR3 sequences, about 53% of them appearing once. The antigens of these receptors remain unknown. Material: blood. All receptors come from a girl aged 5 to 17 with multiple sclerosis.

In DNA, the CDR3 is TGTGCCAGCAGTTTCCGACTAGCGGGATTCGGGAGAAACATTCAGTACTTC. Its protein product is CASSFRLAGFGRNIQYF. The J gene is TRBJ2-4, the V gene TRBV28; 11 bases align to TRBD2. J gave up 6 bases and V 3 bases, and 10 bases lay outside the gene matches. CDR3 size: 17 residues. In germline, CDR1 is MDHEN, CDR2 SYDVKM.

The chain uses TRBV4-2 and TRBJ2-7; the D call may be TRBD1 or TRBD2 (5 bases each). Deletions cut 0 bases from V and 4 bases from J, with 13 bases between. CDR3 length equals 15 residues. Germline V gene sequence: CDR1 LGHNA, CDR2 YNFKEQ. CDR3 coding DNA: TGTGCCAGCAGCCAAGATGAGAGCGAGGGGTACGAGCAGTACTTC. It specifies CASSQDESEGYEQYF.

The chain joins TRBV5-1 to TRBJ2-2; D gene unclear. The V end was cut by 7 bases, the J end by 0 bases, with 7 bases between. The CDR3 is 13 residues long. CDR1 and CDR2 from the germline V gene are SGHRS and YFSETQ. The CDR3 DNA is TGCGCCAGCGGCCAATCGAACACCGGGGAGCTGTTTTTT. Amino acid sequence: CASGQSNTGELFF.

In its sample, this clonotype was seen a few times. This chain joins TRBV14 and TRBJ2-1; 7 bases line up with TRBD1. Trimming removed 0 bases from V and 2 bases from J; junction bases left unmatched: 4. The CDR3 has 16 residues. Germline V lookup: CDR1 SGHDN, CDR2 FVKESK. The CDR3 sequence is CASSQEEGAPYNEQFF. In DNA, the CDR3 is TGTGCCAGCAGCCAAGAAGAGGGGGCACCCTACAATGAGCAGTTCTTC.

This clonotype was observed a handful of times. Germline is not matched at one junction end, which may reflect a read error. The CDR3 DNA is TGTGCCAGCAGTTTAGTAGGGACTAGCGGACAAGAGACCCAGTACTTC. Translated, it gives CASSLVGTSGQETQYF. The chain uses TRBV5-1 and TRBJ2-5; 11 bases agree with TRBD2. Germline loops: CDR1 SGHRS, CDR2 YFSETQ. The CDR3 spans 16 residues.

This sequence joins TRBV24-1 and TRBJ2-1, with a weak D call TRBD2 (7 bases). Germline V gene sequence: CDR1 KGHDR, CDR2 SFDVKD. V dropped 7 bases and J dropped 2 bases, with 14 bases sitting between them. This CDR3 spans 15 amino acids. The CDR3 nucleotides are TGTGCCACCAGCTTAGGGGGGGGTCCCTACAATGAGCAGTTCTTC. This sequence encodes CATSLGGGPYNEQFF.

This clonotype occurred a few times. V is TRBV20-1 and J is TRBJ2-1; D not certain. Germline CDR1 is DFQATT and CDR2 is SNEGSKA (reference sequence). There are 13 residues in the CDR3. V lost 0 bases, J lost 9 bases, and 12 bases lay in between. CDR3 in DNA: TGCAGTGCTAGAGATCCCTGGGCGTTTGAGCAGTTCTTC. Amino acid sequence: CSARDPWAFEQFF.

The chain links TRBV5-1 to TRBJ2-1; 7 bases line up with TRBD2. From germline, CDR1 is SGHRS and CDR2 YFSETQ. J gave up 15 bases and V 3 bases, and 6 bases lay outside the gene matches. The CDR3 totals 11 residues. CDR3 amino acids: CASSSSGTTFF. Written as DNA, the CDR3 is TGCGCCAGCAGCTCGTCCGGGACTACGTTCTTC.

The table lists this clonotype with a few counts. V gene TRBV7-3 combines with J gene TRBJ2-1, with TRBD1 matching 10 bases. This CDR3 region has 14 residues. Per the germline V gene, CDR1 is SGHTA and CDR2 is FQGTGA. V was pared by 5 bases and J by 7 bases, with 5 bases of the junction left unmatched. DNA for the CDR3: TGTGCCAGCAGCCCCCGGACAGGGGGGAATGAGCAGTTCTTC. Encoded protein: CASSPRTGGNEQFF. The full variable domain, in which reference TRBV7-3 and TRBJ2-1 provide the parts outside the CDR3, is GAGVSQTPSNKVTEKGKYVELRCDPISGHTALYWYRQSLGQGPEFLIYFQGTGAADDSGLPNDRFFAVRPEGSVSTLKIQRTERGDSAVYLCASSPRTGGNEQFFGPGTRLTVL.

Here the CDR3 DNA reads TGTGCCAGCAGTTCCTCGACGGAGAACATTCAGTACTTC. Translated, it gives CASSSSTENIQYF. J is TRBJ2-4 and V is TRBV27; unclear D gene. Germline-derived CDR1 and CDR2 are MNHEY and SMNVEV (reference sequence). Between the trimmed V and J ends, which lost 4 bases and 7 bases, there was a span of 11 bases. CDR3 size: 13 residues.

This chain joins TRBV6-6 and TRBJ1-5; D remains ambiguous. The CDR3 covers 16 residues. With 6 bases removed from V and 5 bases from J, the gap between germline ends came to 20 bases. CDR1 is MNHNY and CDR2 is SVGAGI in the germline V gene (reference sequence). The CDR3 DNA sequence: TGTGCCAGCAGACACCGTGCGAGGGAGTTGGATCAGCCCCAGCATTTT. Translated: CASRHRARELDQPQHF.

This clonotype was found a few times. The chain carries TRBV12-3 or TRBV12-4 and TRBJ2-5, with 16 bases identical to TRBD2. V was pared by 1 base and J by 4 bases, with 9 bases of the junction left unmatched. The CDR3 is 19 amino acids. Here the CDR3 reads CASSLGYGTSGGAVETQYF. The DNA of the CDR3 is TGTGCCAGCAGTTTAGGATACGGGACTAGCGGGGGGGCCGTAGAGACCCAGTACTTC.

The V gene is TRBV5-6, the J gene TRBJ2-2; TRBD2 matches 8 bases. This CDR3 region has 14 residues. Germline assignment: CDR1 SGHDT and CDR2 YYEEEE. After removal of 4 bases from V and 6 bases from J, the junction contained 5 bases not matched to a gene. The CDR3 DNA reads TGTGCCAGCAGCCTAGCGGGTGTTGCCGGGGAGCTGTTTTTT. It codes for CASSLAGVAGELFF. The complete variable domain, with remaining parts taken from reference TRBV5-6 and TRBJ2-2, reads DAGVTQSPTHLIKTRGQQVTLRCSPKSGHDTVSWYQQALGQGPQFIFQYYEEEERQRGNFPDRFSGHQFPNYSSELNVNALLLGDSALYLCASSLAGVAGELFFGEGSRLTVL.

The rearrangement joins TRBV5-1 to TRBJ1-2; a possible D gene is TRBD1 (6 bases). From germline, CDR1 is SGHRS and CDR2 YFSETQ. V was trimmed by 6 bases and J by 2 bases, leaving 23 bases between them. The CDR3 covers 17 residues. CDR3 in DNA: TGCGCCAGCATCCCATTTGACGGACAGTCGGGGAACTATGGCTACACCTTC. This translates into CASIPFDGQSGNYGYTF. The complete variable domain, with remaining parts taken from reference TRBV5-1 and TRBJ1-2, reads KAGVTQTPRYLIKTRGQQVTLSCSPISGHRSVSWYQQTPGQGLQFLFEYFSETQRNKGNFPGRFSGRQFSNSRSEMNVSTLELGDSALYLCASIPFDGQSGNYGYTFGSGTRLTVV.

CDR3 bases: TGTGCCATCAGTGTGGGGGGAATGGACTACGAGCAGTACTTC. This sequence encodes CAISVGGMDYEQYF. The rearrangement joins TRBV10-3 to TRBJ2-4; perhaps TRBD2 as D (6 bases). The end of the DNA is better explained by TRBJ2-7, so the J call may be wrong. Germline V gives CDR1 ENHRY, CDR2 SYGVKD. This CDR3 has 14 amino acids.

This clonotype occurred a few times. CDR3 in amino acids: CSVGQGSHEQYF. In nucleotides, the CDR3 is TGCAGCGTGGGACAGGGTTCCCACGAGCAGTACTTC. V is TRBV29-1 and J is TRBJ2-7; 9 bases match TRBD1. The CDR3 extends over 12 amino acids. Germline assignment: CDR1 SQVTM and CDR2 ANQGSEA. J was trimmed by 5 bases and V by 6 bases; bases with no gene match: 5.

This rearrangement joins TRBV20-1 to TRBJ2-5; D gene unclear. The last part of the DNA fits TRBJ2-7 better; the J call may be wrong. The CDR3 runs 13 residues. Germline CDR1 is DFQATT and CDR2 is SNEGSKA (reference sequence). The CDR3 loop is CSARAGLPLEQYF. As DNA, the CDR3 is TGCAGTGCTAGAGCGGGCCTCCCCCTCGAGCAGTACTTC.

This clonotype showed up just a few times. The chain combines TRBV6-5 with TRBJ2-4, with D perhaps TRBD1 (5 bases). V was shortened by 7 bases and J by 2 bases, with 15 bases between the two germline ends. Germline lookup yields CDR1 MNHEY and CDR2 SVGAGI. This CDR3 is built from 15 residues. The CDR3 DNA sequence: TGTGCCAGCACCCCCCAGGGTTGGACCAAAAACATTCAGTACTTC. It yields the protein CASTPQGWTKNIQYF.

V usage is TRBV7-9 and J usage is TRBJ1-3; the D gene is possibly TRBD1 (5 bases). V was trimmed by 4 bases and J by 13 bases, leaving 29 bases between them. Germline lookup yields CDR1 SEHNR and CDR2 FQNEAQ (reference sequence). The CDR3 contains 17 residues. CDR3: CASSSPARDGLWKSIYF. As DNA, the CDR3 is TGTGCCAGCAGCTCCCCAGCCCGGGACGGACTCTGGAAAAGTATATATTTT.

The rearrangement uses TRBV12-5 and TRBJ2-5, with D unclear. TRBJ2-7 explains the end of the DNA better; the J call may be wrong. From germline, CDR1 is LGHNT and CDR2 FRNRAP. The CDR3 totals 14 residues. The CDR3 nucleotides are TGTGCTAGTGGCCGCGGCCCCACCGCGCACGAGCAGTACTTC. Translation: CASGRGPTAHEQYF.

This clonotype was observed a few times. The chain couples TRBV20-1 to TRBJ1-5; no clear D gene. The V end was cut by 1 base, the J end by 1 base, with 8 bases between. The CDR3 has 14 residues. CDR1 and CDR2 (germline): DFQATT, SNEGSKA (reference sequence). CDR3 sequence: CSARGGGSNQPQHF. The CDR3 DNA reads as TGCAGTGCTAGAGGAGGAGGAAGCAATCAGCCCCAGCATTTT.

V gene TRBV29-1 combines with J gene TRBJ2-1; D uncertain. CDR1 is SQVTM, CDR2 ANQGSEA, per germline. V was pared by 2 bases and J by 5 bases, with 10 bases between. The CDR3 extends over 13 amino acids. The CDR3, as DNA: TGCAGCGTTGAATCCGTCAGTAACAATGAGCAGTTCTTC. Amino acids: CSVESVSNNEQFF.

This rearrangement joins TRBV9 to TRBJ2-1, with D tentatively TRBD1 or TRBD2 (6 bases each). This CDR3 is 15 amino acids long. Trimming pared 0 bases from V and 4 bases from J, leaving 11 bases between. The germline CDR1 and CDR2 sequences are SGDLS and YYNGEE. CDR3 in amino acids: CASSVGRGLYNEQFF. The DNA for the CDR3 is TGTGCCAGCAGCGTAGGCAGGGGACTTTACAATGAGCAGTTCTTC. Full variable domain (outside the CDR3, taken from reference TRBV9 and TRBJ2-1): DSGVTQTPKHLITATGQRVTLRCSPRSGDLSVYWYQQSLDQGLQFLIQYYNGEERAKGNILERFSAQQFPDLHSELNLSSLELGDSALYFCASSVGRGLYNEQFFGPGTRLTVL.

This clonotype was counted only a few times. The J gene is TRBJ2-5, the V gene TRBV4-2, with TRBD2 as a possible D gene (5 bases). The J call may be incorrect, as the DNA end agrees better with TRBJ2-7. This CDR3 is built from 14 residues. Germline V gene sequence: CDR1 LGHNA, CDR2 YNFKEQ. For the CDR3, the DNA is TGTGCCAGCAGCCTTAGGACTGCCGCCTCCGAGCAGTACTTC. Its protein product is CASSLRTAASEQYF.